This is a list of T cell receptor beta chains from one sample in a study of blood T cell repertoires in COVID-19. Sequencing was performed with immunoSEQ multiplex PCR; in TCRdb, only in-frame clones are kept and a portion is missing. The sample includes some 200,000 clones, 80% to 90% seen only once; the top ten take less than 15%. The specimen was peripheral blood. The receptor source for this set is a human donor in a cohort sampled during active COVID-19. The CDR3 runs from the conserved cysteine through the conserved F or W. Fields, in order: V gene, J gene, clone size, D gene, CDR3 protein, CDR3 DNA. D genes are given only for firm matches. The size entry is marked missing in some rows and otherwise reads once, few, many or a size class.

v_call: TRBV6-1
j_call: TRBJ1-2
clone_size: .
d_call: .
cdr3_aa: CASSEQGLANYGYTF
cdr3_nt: TGTGCCAGCAGTGAGCAGGGATTGGCTAACTATGGCTACACCTTC

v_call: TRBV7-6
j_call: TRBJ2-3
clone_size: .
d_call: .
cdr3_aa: CASSLARGTQGRDTQYF
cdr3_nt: TGTGCCAGCAGCTTAGCGCGGGGAACACAAGGGAGGGATACGCAGTATTTT

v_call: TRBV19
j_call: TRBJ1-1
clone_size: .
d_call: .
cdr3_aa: CASSLRTLFGTEAFF
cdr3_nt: TGTGCCAGTAGTCTCCGGACTCTTTTTGGCACTGAAGCTTTCTTT

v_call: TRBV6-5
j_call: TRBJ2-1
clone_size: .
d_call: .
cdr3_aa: CASIYTGSYNEQFF
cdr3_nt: TGTGCCAGCATCTATACAGGGTCCTACAATGAGCAGTTCTTC

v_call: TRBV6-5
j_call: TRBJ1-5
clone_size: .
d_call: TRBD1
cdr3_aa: CASIGQGGQPQHF
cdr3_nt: TGTGCCAGCATCGGACAGGGCGGGCAGCCCCAGCATTTT

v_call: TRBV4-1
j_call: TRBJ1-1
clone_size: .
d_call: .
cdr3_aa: CASSQWVTAMGTEAFF
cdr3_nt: TGCGCCAGCAGCCAATGGGTGACAGCCATGGGTACTGAAGCTTTCTTT

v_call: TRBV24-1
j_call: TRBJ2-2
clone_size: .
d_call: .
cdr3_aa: CATSGAGRNTGELFF
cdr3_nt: TGTGCCACCAGTGGAGCGGGTAGGAACACCGGGGAGCTGTTTTTT

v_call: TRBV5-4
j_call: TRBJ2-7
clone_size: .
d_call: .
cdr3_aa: CASSLGTKYEQYF
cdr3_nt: TGTGCCAGCAGCTTGGGAACAAAGTACGAGCAGTACTTC

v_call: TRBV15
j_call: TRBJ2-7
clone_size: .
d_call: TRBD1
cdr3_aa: CATSRVLGTGGYEQYF
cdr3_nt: TGTGCCACCAGCAGAGTACTGGGGACAGGGGGTTACGAGCAGTACTTC

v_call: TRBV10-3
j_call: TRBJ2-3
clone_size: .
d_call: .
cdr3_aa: CAISGDGADFTDTQYF
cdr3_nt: TGTGCCATCAGTGGGGATGGGGCAGATTTCACAGATACGCAGTATTTT

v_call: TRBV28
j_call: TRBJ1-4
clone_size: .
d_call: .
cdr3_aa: CASSLGLVMGKLFF
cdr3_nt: TGTGCCAGCAGTCTCGGACTCGTAATGGGAAAACTGTTTTTT

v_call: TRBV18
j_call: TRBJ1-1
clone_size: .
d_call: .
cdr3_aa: CASSPRQLNTEAFF
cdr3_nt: TGTGCCAGCTCACCACGACAGTTGAACACTGAAGCTTTCTTT

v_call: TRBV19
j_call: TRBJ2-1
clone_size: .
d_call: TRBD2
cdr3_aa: CASSRKTSGAAYNEQFF
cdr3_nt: TGTGCCAGTAGTAGGAAGACTAGCGGAGCTGCATACAATGAGCAGTTCTTC

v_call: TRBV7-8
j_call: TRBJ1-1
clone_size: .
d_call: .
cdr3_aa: CASSSQSTVNTEAFF
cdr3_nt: TGTGCCAGCAGCTCGCAATCCACAGTGAACACTGAAGCTTTCTTT

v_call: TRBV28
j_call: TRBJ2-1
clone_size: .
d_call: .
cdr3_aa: CASSLLGPREQFF
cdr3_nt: TGTGCCAGCAGTTTATTGGGTCCCAGGGAGCAGTTCTTC

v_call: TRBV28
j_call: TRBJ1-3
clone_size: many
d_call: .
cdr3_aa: CASRAGGGGNTIYF
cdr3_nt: TGTGCCAGCAGGGCCGGGGGGGGTGGAAACACCATATATTTT

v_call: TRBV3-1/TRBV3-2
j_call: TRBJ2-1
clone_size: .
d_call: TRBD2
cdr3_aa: CASSHLSGTSRGGQFF
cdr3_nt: TGTGCCAGCAGCCATCTCTCCGGGACTAGCCGGGGCGGGCAGTTCTTC

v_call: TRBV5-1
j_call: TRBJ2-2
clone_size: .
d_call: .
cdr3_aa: CASSPGGSGELFF
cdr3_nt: TGCGCCAGCAGCCCCGGTGGGAGCGGGGAGCTGTTTTTT

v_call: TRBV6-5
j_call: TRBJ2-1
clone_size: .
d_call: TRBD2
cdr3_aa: CASRYGLVEEQFF
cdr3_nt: TGTGCCAGCAGGTACGGACTAGTTGAGGAGCAGTTCTTC

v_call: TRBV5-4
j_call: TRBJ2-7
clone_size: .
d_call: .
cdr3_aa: CASSLPGAHEQYF
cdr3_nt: TGTGCCAGCAGCTTGCCAGGGGCCCACGAGCAGTACTTC

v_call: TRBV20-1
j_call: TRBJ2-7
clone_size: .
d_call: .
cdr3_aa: CSGTNTNEQYF
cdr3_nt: TGCAGTGGGACTAATACGAACGAGCAGTACTTC

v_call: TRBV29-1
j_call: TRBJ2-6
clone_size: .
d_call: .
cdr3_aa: CSVLLRLDSTLPSGANVLTF
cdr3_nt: TGCAGCGTCTTGTTACGTCTGGACAGTACTCTTCCTTCGGGGGCCAACGTCCTGACTTTC

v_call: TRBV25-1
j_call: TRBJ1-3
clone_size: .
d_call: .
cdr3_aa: CASSEYWGGDSGNTIYF
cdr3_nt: TGTGCCAGCAGTGAATATTGGGGGGGGGACTCTGGAAACACCATATATTTT

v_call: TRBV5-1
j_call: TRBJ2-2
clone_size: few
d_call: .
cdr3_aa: CASRFESGNTGELFF
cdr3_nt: TGCGCCAGCAGATTCGAATCGGGGAACACCGGGGAGCTGTTTTTT

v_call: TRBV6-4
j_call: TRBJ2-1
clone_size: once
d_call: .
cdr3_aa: CASSDHYGARNEQFF
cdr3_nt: TGTGCCAGCAGTGACCATTACGGCGCCAGGAATGAGCAGTTCTTC

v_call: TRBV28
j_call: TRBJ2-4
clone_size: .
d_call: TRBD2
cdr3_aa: CASSSPRASGSWDIQYF
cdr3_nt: TGTGCCAGCAGTTCCCCCCGGGCTAGCGGGAGTTGGGACATTCAGTACTTC

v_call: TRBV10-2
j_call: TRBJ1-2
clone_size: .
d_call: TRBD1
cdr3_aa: CASNKGASGYTF
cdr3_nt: TGCGCCAGCAATAAGGGGGCGAGCGGCTACACCTTC

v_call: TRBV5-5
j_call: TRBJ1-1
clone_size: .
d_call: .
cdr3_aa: CASTEAPDLRQNTEAFF
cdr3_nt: TGTGCCAGCACCGAAGCCCCCGACCTCAGGCAGAACACTGAAGCTTTCTTT

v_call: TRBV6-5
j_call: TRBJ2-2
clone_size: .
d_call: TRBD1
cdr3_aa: CASSFQWTGKVGELFF
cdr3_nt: TGTGCCAGCAGTTTCCAGTGGACAGGGAAGGTCGGGGAGCTGTTTTTT

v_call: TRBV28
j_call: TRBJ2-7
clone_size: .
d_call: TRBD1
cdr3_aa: CASKLTGYEQYF
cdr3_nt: TGTGCCAGCAAACTGACAGGGTACGAGCAGTACTTC

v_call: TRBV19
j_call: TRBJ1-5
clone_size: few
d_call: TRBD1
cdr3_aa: CASSIPRGLRDQPQHF
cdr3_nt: TGTGCCAGTAGTATCCCCAGGGGGCTCAGAGATCAGCCCCAGCATTTT

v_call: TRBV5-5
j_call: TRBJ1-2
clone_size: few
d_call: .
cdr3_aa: CASSSIQSALTLYGYTF
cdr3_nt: TGTGCCAGCAGCTCTATACAGTCGGCCCTTACTCTTTATGGCTACACCTTC

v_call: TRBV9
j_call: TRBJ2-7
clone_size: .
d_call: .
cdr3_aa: CASSSQGAYEQYF
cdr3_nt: TGTGCCAGCAGTTCTCAGGGCGCCTACGAGCAGTACTTC

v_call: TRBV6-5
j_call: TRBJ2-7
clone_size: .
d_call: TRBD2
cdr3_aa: CASTFSGSSNEQYF
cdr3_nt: TGTGCCAGCACCTTTAGCGGGAGTAGTAACGAGCAGTACTTC

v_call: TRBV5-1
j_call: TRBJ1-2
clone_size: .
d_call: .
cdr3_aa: CASSLILNYGYTF
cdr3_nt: TGCGCCAGCAGCTTGATACTTAACTATGGCTACACCTTC

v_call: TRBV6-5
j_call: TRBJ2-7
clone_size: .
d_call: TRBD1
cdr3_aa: CAGRGQGAYEQYF
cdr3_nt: TGTGCCGGACGAGGACAGGGAGCCTACGAGCAGTACTTC

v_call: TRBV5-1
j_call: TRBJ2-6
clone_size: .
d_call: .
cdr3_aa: CASSNGASGANVLTF
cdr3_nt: TGCGCCAGCAGCAATGGGGCCTCTGGGGCCAACGTCCTGACTTTC

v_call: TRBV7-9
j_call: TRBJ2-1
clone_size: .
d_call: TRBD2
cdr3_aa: CASSLGAGGPNEQFF
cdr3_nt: TGTGCCAGCAGCTTAGGGGCGGGAGGGCCGAATGAGCAGTTCTTC

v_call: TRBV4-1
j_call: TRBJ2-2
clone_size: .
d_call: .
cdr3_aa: CASSQGIGSTGELFF
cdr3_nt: TGCGCCAGCAGCCAGGGTATAGGGAGCACCGGGGAGCTGTTTTTT

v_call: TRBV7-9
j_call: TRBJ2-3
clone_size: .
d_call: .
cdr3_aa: CASSLAGTPTDTQYF
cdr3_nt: TGTGCCAGCAGCTTAGCTGGGACTCCCACAGATACGCAGTATTTT

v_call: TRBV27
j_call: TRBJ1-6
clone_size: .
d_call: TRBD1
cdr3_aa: CASSWTGGFSVNSPLHF
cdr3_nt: TGTGCCAGCAGTTGGACAGGGGGATTTTCTGTAAATTCACCCCTCCACTTT

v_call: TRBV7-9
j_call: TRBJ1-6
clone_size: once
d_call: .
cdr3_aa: CASSFTAVDSPLHF
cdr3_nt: TGTGCCAGCAGCTTCACTGCGGTTGATTCACCCCTCCACTTT

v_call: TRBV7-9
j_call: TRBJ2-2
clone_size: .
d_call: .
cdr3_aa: CASSWRSGVVTGELFF
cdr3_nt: TGTGCCAGCAGCTGGAGATCGGGAGTTGTCACCGGGGAGCTGTTTTTT

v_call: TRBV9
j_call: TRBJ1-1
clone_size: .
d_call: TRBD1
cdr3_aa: CASSAGGVGSEAFF
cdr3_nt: TGTGCCAGCAGCGCAGGGGGCGTCGGGTCTGAAGCTTTCTTT

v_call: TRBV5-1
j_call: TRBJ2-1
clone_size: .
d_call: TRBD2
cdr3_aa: CASSTELAASYNEQFF
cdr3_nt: TGCGCCAGCAGCACCGAACTAGCGGCCTCCTACAATGAGCAGTTCTTC

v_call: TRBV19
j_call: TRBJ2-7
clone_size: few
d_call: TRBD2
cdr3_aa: CASSPTSVPYEQYF
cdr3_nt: TGTGCCAGTAGTCCCACTAGCGTACCCTACGAGCAGTACTTC

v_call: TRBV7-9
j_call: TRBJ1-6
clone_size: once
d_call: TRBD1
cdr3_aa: CASSSGQGGSPLHF
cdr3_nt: TGTGCCAGCAGCTCGGGACAGGGGGGTTCACCCCTCCACTTT

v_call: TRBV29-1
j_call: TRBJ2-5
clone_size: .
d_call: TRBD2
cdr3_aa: CSVAWLAAIQETQYF
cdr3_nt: TGCAGCGTCGCATGGCTAGCGGCGATCCAAGAGACCCAGTACTTC

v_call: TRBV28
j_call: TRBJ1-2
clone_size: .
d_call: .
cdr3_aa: CASQKAAGSYYGYTF
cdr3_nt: TGTGCCAGCCAAAAGGCGGCAGGGTCCTACTATGGCTACACCTTC

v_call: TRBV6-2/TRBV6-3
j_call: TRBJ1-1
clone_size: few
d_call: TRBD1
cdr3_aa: CASSPEQGQLNTEAFF
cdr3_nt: TGTGCCAGCAGCCCTGAACAGGGACAGTTGAACACTGAAGCTTTCTTT

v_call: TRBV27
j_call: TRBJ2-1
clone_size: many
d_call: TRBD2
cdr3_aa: CASSSQGTSGRVNNEQFF
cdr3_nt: TGTGCCAGCAGTTCGCAAGGGACTAGCGGGAGGGTGAACAATGAGCAGTTCTTC

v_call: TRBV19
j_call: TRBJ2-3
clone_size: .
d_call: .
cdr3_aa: CASSIWSFTDTQYF
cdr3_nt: TGTGCCAGTAGTATATGGAGTTTCACAGATACGCAGTATTTT

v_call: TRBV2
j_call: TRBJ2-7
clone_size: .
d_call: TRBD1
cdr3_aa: CASTGGGTGKDEQYF
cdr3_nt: TGTGCCAGCACCGGCGGCGGGACAGGGAAGGACGAGCAGTACTTC

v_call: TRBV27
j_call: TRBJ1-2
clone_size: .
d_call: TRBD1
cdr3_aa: CASSPRGNYGYTF
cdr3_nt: TGTGCCAGCAGTCCCAGGGGGAACTATGGCTACACCTTC

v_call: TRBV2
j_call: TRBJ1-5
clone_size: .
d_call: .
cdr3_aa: CASSDGSNQPQHF
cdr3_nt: TGTGCCAGCAGTGACGGTAGCAATCAGCCCCAGCATTTT

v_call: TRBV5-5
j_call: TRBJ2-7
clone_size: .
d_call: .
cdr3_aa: CASSLTGYEQYF
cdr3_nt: TGTGCCAGCAGCTTGACAGGGTACGAGCAGTACTTC

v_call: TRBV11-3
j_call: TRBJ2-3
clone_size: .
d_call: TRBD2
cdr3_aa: CASSSRLAGPDTQYF
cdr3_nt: TGTGCCAGCAGCTCAAGACTAGCGGGACCAGATACGCAGTATTTT

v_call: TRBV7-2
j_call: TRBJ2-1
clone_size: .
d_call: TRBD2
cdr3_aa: CASRRTRGSNEQFF
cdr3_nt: TGTGCCAGCAGAAGGACTAGGGGAAGCAATGAGCAGTTCTTC

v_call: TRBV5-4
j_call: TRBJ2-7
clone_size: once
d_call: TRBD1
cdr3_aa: CASSPRQGRTYEQYF
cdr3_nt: TGTGCCAGCAGCCCAAGACAGGGGAGGACCTACGAGCAGTACTTC

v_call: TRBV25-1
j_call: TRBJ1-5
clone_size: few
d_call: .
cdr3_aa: CASSEHGAAQPQHF
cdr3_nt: TGTGCCAGCAGTGAACATGGGGCGGCTCAGCCCCAGCATTTT